This T cell receptor (beta chain) was sequenced for a study of identical twins. Losses at the gene ends were 5 bases for V and 7 bases for J; bases not matched to a gene: 15. The CDR3 loop spans 18 amino acids. Germline assignment: CDR1 LGHNT and CDR2 FRNRAP. All of the donors were Caucasians in good health. Template switching, a step in the protocol, added a universal primer site, and cDNA carried unique molecular identifiers. TCRdb fed the 5' RACE reads into MiXCR, producing one record per CDR3 protein. The table includes fewer than 650,000 distinct CDR3 sequences, just over 7% detected once. This clonotype was seen a few times. These data were also reused for a study on yellow fever vaccine responses in identical twins.

This chain uses TRBV12-5 with TRBJ2-4, with 12 bases matching TRBD2. This clonotype originated in a woman aged 18-29 years in good health. Sequenced input: PBMCs. This CDR3 reads CASGLEPSGRASGNIQYF. The CDR3 coding sequence is TGTGCTAGTGGTCTTGAACCTAGCGGGAGGGCCTCGGGGAACATTCAGTACTTC. The full variable domain, in which reference TRBV12-5 and TRBJ2-4 provide the parts outside the CDR3, is DARVTQTPRHKVTEMGQEVTMRCQPILGHNTVFWYRQTMMQGLELLAYFRNRAPLDDSGMPKDRFSAEMPDATLATLKIQPSEPRDSAVYFCASGLEPSGRASGNIQYFGAGTRLSVL.